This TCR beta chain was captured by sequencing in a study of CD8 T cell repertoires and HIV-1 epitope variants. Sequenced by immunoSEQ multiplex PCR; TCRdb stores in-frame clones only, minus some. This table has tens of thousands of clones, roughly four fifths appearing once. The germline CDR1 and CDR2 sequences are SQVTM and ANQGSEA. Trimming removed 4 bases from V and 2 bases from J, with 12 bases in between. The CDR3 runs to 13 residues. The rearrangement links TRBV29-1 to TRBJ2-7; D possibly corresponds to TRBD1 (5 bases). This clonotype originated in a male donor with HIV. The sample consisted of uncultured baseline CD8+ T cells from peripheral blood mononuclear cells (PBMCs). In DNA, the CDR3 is TGCAGCGTTGGCCCAGGGCCACCCTACGAGCAGTACTTC. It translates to CSVGPGPPYEQYF.